This T cell receptor (beta chain) appears in the sequencing data of a study of blood T cell repertoires in COVID-19. Study overall: Samples representing acute and convalescent COVID-19 were sourced from the United States, Italy and Spain.

Symptom resolution, clearance, or two negative PCRs marked donors in Cohort 3 as recovered. The CDR3 has 15 residues. Germline CDR1 SGHRS, CDR2 YFSETQ. V shed 4 bases, J shed 2 bases, and the junction held 6 bases outside the gene matches. How the authors handled the data: Amplification of reference gene primers provided the estimated nucleated cell counts. Clones were read by immunoSEQ multiplex PCR, and TCRdb kept only the in-frame ones, dropping some. V and J calls and clone size follow that table, whereas D and trimming were derived from the DNA. The sample consists of roughly 280,000 clones, about 87% of them appearing once.

The TCR sequence derives from a woman in her fifties or sixties who had recovered from COVID-19. V is TRBV5-1 and J is TRBJ2-5; TRBD1 aligns across 9 bases. The specimen sequenced was PBMCs or T cells enriched from blood (not recorded which). The CDR3 loop is CASSQRQGVQETQYF. The DNA of the CDR3 is TGCGCCAGCAGCCAAAGACAGGGGGTACAAGAGACCCAGTACTTC. The whole variable domain, filled in from reference TRBV5-1 and TRBJ2-5, reads KAGVTQTPRYLIKTRGQQVTLSCSPISGHRSVSWYQQTPGQGLQFLFEYFSETQRNKGNFPGRFSGRQFSNSRSEMNVSTLELGDSALYLCASSQRQGVQETQYFGPGTRLLVL.